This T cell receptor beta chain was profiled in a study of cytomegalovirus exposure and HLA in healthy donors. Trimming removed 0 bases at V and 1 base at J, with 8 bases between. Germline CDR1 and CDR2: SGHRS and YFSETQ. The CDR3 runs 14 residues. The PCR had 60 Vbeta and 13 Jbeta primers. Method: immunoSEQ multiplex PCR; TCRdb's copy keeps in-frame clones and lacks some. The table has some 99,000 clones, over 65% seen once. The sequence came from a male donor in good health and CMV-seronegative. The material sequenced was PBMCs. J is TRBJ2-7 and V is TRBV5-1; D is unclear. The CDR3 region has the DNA TGCGCCAGCAGCTTGGCCCCAGGTTCCTACGAGCAGTACTTC. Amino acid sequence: CASSLAPGSYEQYF.